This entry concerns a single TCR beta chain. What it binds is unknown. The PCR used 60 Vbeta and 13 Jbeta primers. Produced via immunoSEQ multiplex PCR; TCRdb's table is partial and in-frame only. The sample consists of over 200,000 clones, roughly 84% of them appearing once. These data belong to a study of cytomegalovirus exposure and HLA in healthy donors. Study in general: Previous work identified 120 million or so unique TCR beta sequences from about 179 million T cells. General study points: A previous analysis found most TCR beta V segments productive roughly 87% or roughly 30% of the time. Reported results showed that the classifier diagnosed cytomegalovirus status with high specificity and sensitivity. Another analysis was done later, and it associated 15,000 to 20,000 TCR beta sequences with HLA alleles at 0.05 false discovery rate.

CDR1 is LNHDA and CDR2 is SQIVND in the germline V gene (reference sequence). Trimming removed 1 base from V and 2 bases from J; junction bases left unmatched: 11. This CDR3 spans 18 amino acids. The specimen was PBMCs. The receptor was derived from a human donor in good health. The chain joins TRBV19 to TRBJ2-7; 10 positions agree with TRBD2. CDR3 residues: CASSIGVEFGLAAYEQYF. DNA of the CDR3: TGTGCCAGTAGTATAGGAGTGGAGTTCGGACTAGCGGCCTACGAGCAGTACTTC.